This T cell receptor (beta chain) is from a study of prognosis after radiotherapy for stage I lung cancer (dated by TCRdb to about 2021). Concerning the study at large: Between early 2018 and January 2019, nineteen stage I NSCLC patients were enrolled in Nanjing, China. Enrolled patients comprised roughly 13 with newly diagnosed primary stage I lung tumors and about five with oligometastatic NSCLC after surgical resection of the primary tumor. Every patient was regarded as medically inoperable, because of comorbidities in some 12 cases and refusal of surgery in roughly 7 cases. The cohort included approximately 13 men and five to seven women, with a median age of around 70 years and a range of 53 to 84 years. On tumor histology, fewer than 15 patients had adenocarcinoma and about seven had squamous cell carcinoma. SBRT was delivered in 3 to 5 fractions with a biologically effective dose of at least 100 Gy, and image-guided IMRT or VMAT was used for delivery. SBRT was not combined with any concurrent therapy in any patient. Distant metastases were developed by four of the 19 patients after SBRT, at a median of roughly 7 months, whereas no significant progression was observed in the other 15 patients. Peripheral blood TCR beta repertoires were profiled in stage I NSCLC patients before and after stereotactic body radiotherapy, and the study then linked these repertoires to distant failure. For each of the approximately 20 patients, one blood sample was taken before SBRT and one after, so the study sequenced around 40 samples in total. Summary of the overall study and its limitations: All reported P values were unadjusted for multiple comparisons. The study was limited by its small cohort and short follow-up, and the findings require independent validation. After SBRT, the count of unique TCR clones dropped from a median of about 10,000 beforehand to several thousand afterward (Wilcoxon paired P=0.011). Post-SBRT Shannon entropy and its change from baseline were lower in patients who developed distant metastases; baseline Shannon entropy was not associated with metastases. Differences by metastasis status were reportedly seen in TRBV and TRBJ usage frequencies, involving two V genes at baseline and, after SBRT, nine or ten V genes and two J genes. Tumor specificity of expanded TCR clones was not determined.

This clonotype occurred many times. The target of this receptor is not known. No base quality information exists; no much larger clone differs at one position. All patients had node-negative disease on CT and PET/CT, and none had a history of other malignancies or had previously received chemotherapy or radiotherapy. Roughly 6 milliliters of peripheral venous blood were drawn into EDTA tubes at each of two time points. PBMCs were isolated by Ficoll-Paque Plus density-gradient centrifugation. Immediately after collection, samples were stored at -80 degrees C until analysis. The TCR beta CDR3 region was amplified from genomic DNA by two rounds of multiplex PCR. In the first PCR round, primers specific to each TRBV and TRBJ gene were used, and the primer sequences were filed in Chinese patent CN105087789A. Universal primers were used in the second PCR round. The Roche High Pure PCR Template Preparation Kit was used to extract genomic DNA from frozen PBMCs. An Illumina HiSeq 3000 was used to sequence the libraries paired-end with 151 bp reads. Regarding the original processing steps: CutAdapt was used to remove raw reads lacking the multiplex PCR primer sequences. PEAR was used to merge high-quality paired reads into contigs. MiXCR assigned TRB V, D and J gene segments to each contig by aligning to reference sequences. CDR3 sequences were clustered by base quality and sequence similarity to remove sequencing errors. Diversity was measured as Shannon entropy normalized by the natural log of productive TCR sequence number. Clonality was defined as one minus Shannon entropy divided by the natural log of the number of unique clonotypes. The Youden index of ROC curves was used to select progression-free survival cut-offs for repertoire metrics, and analyses were performed in R 3.5.3. TCRdb applied fastp at Q25 and MiXCR to the public reads, then kept only in-frame beta chains. Rows are combined by CDR3 protein, so each entry shows the most common genes and DNA. The V and J calls, along with clone size, are taken from TCRdb and not from the paper's own processing. Recorded for this sample are 20,000 to 30,000 distinct CDR3 sequences; about 40% of them occurred a single time. Together, the top ten hold roughly 21% of the sample.

The germline V gene encodes CDR1 SGHDT and CDR2 YYEEEE. V lost 5 bases and J lost 1 base; the stretch between them is 9 bases long. Spanning cysteine to phenylalanine, the CDR3 consists of 13 amino acids. Of the read, only the CDR3 DNA is kept; its 39 bases are in frame from base 1. Rearrangement joined TRBV5-6 to TRBJ1-1; the D gene assignment is ambiguous. The sequencing here drew on PBMCs, taken before or after stereotactic body radiation therapy (not recorded which). This TCR was sampled from a donor over 45 with non-small cell lung cancer. The CDR3 in this case is CASRELWNTEAFF. In nucleotide form, the sequence is TGTGCCAGCAGAGAACTATGGAACACTGAAGCTTTCTTT.